These 22 T cell receptor beta chains were sequenced from one sample in a study of beta chain features in type 1 diabetes. Study observations and caveats: The study found moderately but significantly shorter TCRB CDR3s in all four CD4+ subsets of Type 1 diabetes patients.

The authors reverse transcribed all of the isolated RNA, so sequencing captured expressed TCRB transcripts. TCRdb keeps only in-frame clones here, not all; method: immunoSEQ multiplex PCR. The sample comprises more than 100,000 clones, approximately 16% of which are singletons, and less than 3% rests with the top ten. The antigens for these receptors are not known. The sequenced material came from central memory CD4+ T cells from blood. The source is a man under 40 with type 1 diabetes.

On this clone itself: A far more abundant clone sits one base away, making this likely a read error. Within the sample, other DNA sequences also encode this same CDR3. This chain joins TRBV7-9 and TRBJ2-1; a possible D gene is TRBD1 (6 bases). Germline V gene lookup returns CDR1 SEHNR and CDR2 FQNEAQ (reference sequence). V lost 2 bases and J 15 bases, leaving 17 bases between the germline ends. The CDR3 is 13 residues long. CDR3 bases: TGTGCCAGCAGCTTAATTGGCGACAGGTCCCGGTTCTTC. Its protein product is CASSLIGDRSRFF.

This clone was seen a handful of times. The V call is TRBV2, the J call TRBJ2-3; a possible D gene is TRBD1 (6 bases). V was clipped by 4 bases and J by 2 bases, with 13 bases between them. The CDR3 sequence is 15 residues long. Germline values: CDR1 SNHLY, CDR2 FYNNEI. The chain's CDR3 is CASSVRDITTDTQYF. CDR3 in DNA: TGTGCCAGCAGTGTCCGGGACATCACCACAGATACGCAGTATTTT. Complete variable domain (other parts from reference TRBV2 and TRBJ2-3): EPEVTQTPSHQVTQMGQEVILRCVPISNHLYFYWYRQILGQKVEFLVSFYNNEISEKSEIFDDQFSVERPDGSNFTLKIRSTKLEDSAMYFCASSVRDITTDTQYFGPGTRLTVL.

This chain joins TRBV18 and TRBJ2-7, with D maybe TRBD1 (5 bases). The V gene's germline CDR1 is KGHSH and CDR2 LQKENI. The CDR3 runs 15 residues. V was shortened by 3 bases and J by 2 bases, with 14 bases between the two germline ends. The CDR3 bases are TGTGCCAGCTCACCGGAGAGTACAGGACCCTACGAGCAGTACTTC. Translated, it gives CASSPESTGPYEQYF.

This clone has only a few counts. This sequence joins TRBV7-9 and TRBJ1-1, with D unresolved. The CDR3 consists of 14 residues. Per germline, CDR1 SEHNR and CDR2 FQNEAQ (reference sequence). Trimming took off 5 bases at V and 0 bases at J, with 10 bases between the two ends. The CDR3 DNA is TGTGCCAGCAGCCCCTCGCGGTTGAACACTGAAGCTTTCTTT. It is translated as CASSPSRLNTEAFF.

This clone was counted only a few times. Sequence at one end of the junction differs from germline and may be a read error. The chain employs TRBV7-2 and TRBJ2-1, with unresolved D. Germline V lookup: CDR1 SGHTA, CDR2 FQGNSA. This CDR3 comprises 13 residues. CDR3 DNA sequence: TGTGCCAGCAGCTTAGAGGCGCACCCTACGCTGCTCTTC. It is translated as CASSLEAHPTLLF.

There are a few counts of this clone. The V gene is TRBV18, the J gene TRBJ2-7; TRBD1 matches at 7 bases. CDR3 length: 15 amino acids. V lost 2 bases, J lost 1 base, and 5 bases stayed unmatched. The germline gives CDR1 KGHSH, CDR2 LQKENI. The CDR3 nucleotides are TGTGCCAGCTCACCAAAGCAGGGGGTATCCTACGAGCAGTACTTC. Protein product: CASSPKQGVSYEQYF.

This clone was counted a few times. The V and J genes are TRBV9 and TRBJ2-7; the match to TRBD1 covers 11 bases. Trimming took 3 bases from V and 5 from J; bases not matched to a gene: 7. Per germline, CDR1 SGDLS and CDR2 YYNGEE. The CDR3 spans 15 residues. This CDR3 is CASSAGQGAFNEQYF. CDR3 DNA sequence: TGTGCCAGCAGCGCTGGACAGGGGGCCTTTAACGAGCAGTACTTC.

J is TRBJ1-2 and V is TRBV4-1; D is undetermined. The V end was cut by 0 bases, the J end by 4 bases, with 6 bases between. CDR3 length: 13 amino acids. The V gene's germline CDR1 is MGHRA and CDR2 YSYEKL. The CDR3 DNA reads as TGCGCCAGCAGCCAAGATCACCTCTATGGCTACACCTTC. This sequence encodes CASSQDHLYGYTF.

With respect to this clone: This CDR3 is also generated by other DNA sequences in the sample. The V call is TRBV7-2, the J call TRBJ2-7; D gene unclear. The V end lost 1 base, the J end lost 4 bases, and 2 bases lay between the germline ends. Germline CDR1 is SGHTA and CDR2 is FQGNSA. The CDR3 is 11 amino acids. The CDR3, as DNA: TGTGCCAGCAGCTTAGATTACGAGCAGTACTTC. It is translated as CASSLDYEQYF.

This chain joins TRBV25-1 and TRBJ2-2, with 7 bases aligning to TRBD1. Trimming cost V 3 bases and J 6 bases; bases outside gene matches: 10. The CDR3 runs to 16 residues. Germline CDR1 and CDR2: MGHDK and SYGVNS. CDR3 in DNA: TGTGCCAGCAGTGATCCACGACAGGGAGAATCCGGGGAGCTGTTTTTT. Its translation: CASSDPRQGESGELFF.

This clone was counted between two and nine times. V usage is TRBV7-2 and J usage is TRBJ2-7, with D possibly being TRBD2 (6 bases). Germline V gene sequence: CDR1 SGHTA, CDR2 FQGNSA. V was pared by 1 base and J by 6 bases, with 13 bases between. This CDR3 comprises 14 residues. The CDR3 is CASSLEGAGREQYF. In DNA form, the CDR3 reads TGTGCCAGCAGCTTAGAGGGTGCGGGGCGCGAGCAGTACTTC. The variable domain in full, completed from reference TRBV7-2 and TRBJ2-7, reads GAGVSQSPSNKVTEKGKDVELRCDPISGHTALYWYRQSLGQGLEFLIYFQGNSAPDKSGLPSDRFSAERTGGSVSTLTIQRTQQEDSAVYLCASSLEGAGREQYFGPGTRLTVT.

V is TRBV9 and J is TRBJ2-5; 7 bases map to TRBD1. CDR3 length equals 14 residues. Germline V gene sequence: CDR1 SGDLS, CDR2 YYNGEE. V shed 0 bases, J shed 5 bases, and the junction held 4 bases outside the gene matches. The CDR3 sequence: CASSVEGAWETQYF. The CDR3 DNA is TGTGCCAGCAGCGTAGAGGGGGCGTGGGAGACCCAGTACTTC.

This clone was observed a few times. The chain is built from TRBV29-1 and TRBJ2-5, with a possible D match to TRBD2 (6 bases). CDR1 is SQVTM and CDR2 is ANQGSEA in the germline V gene. V was trimmed by 5 bases and J by 0 bases, leaving 13 bases between them. The CDR3 totals 14 residues. The CDR3 sequence: CSVWGEAYQETQYF. CDR3 DNA: TGCAGCGTTTGGGGGGAGGCCTACCAAGAGACCCAGTACTTC.

This clone was counted between two and nine times. J is TRBJ2-7 and V is TRBV7-9; tentatively, D is TRBD1 (6 bases). Germline assignment: CDR1 SEHNR and CDR2 FQNEAQ (reference sequence). V was trimmed by 5 bases and J by 0 bases, leaving 11 bases between them. The CDR3 consists of 14 residues. The CDR3 DNA reads TGTGCCAGCAGCGCCCGGACAGCCTCCTACGAGCAGTACTTC. It codes for CASSARTASYEQYF.

V is TRBV7-2 and J is TRBJ1-2, with TRBD1 matching 10 bases. V gave up 2 bases and J gave up 6 bases; unmatched junction bases: 3. The CDR3 totals 14 residues. Germline CDR1 is SGHTA and CDR2 is FQGNSA. The CDR3 nucleotides read TGTGCCAGCAGCTTATGGGACAGGGGTAATGGCTACACCTTC. This encodes CASSLWDRGNGYTF.

The rearrangement uses TRBV30 and TRBJ2-3, with a weak D call TRBD2 (6 bases). Trimming shortened V by 1 base and J by 1 base, and 9 bases separated the two germline ends. Germline CDR1 is GTSNPN and CDR2 is SVGIG (reference sequence). CDR3 length equals 14 residues. The CDR3 region is CAWSEGGGTDTQYF. The CDR3, as DNA: TGTGCCTGGAGTGAAGGCGGGGGCACAGATACGCAGTATTTT.

The sample holds a few counts of this clone. The J gene is TRBJ1-6, the V gene TRBV7-8; tentative D call: TRBD1 (5 bases). V was trimmed by 4 bases and J by 8 bases, leaving 9 bases between them. From germline, CDR1 is SGHVS and CDR2 FQNEAQ. The CDR3 has 13 residues. CDR3 region: CASSSQGDSPLHF. The CDR3 nucleotides read TGTGCCAGCAGCTCCCAAGGGGATTCACCCCTCCACTTT.

The J gene is TRBJ2-5, the V gene TRBV6-5; tentatively, D is TRBD1 (5 bases). Deletions cut 2 bases from V and 1 base from J, with 5 bases between. CDR3 length equals 13 residues. CDR1 is MNHEY, CDR2 SVGAGI, per germline. In DNA, the CDR3 is TGTGCCAGCAGTTACACAGGCCAAGAGACCCAGTACTTC. It encodes CASSYTGQETQYF.

V gene TRBV28 combines with J gene TRBJ2-5; no clear D. The CDR3 totals 14 residues. In germline, CDR1 is MDHEN, CDR2 SYDVKM. Trimming took 4 bases from V and 5 from J, leaving 14 bases between them. The CDR3 region has the DNA TGTGCCAGCAGTTCCCGATGGGTTTGGGAGACCCAGTACTTC. It translates to CASSSRWVWETQYF.

In this sample, this clone turned up a few times. The J gene is TRBJ2-3, the V gene TRBV4-1, with D uncertain. Trimming pared 0 bases from V and 5 bases from J, leaving 6 bases between. There are 13 residues in the CDR3. Germline-derived CDR1 and CDR2 are MGHRA and YSYEKL. CDR3 region: CASSQEGKDTQYF. Here the CDR3 DNA reads TGCGCCAGCAGCCAAGAGGGGAAAGATACGCAGTATTTT.

This clone was detected only a few times. This rearrangement joins TRBV6-1 to TRBJ1-1; D is perhaps TRBD1 (6 bases). The germline CDR1 and CDR2 sequences are MNHNS and SASEGT. V was shortened by 4 bases and J by 1 base, with 10 bases between the two germline ends. CDR3 length equals 14 residues. The DNA of the CDR3 is TGTGCCAGCAGTGCCATACAGGGGAACACTGAAGCTTTCTTT. Translation gives CASSAIQGNTEAFF.

A few counts support this clone. The chain is built from TRBV29-1 and TRBJ2-1; D is unclear. The CDR3 is 13 residues long. Germline V gene lookup returns CDR1 SQVTM and CDR2 ANQGSEA. The V gene lost 2 bases and the J gene lost 12 bases, with 17 bases spanning the gap. CDR3 nucleotide sequence: TGCAGCGTTGAACTACCCGGAATGGGATCGCAGTTCTTC. Protein sequence: CSVELPGMGSQFF.